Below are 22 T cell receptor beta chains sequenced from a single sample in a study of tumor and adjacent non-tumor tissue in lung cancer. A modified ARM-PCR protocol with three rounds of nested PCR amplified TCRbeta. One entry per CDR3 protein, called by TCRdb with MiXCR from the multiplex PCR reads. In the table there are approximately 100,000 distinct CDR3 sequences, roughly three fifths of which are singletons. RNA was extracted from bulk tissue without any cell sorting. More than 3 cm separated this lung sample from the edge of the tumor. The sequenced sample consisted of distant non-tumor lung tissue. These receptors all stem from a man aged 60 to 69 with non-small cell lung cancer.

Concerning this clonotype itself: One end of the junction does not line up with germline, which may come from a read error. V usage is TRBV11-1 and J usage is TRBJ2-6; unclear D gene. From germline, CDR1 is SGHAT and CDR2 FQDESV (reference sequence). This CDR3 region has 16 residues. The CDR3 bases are TGTGCCAGCAGCTTAGTGGGAAGCTCTGGGGTCAACGTCCTGACTTTC. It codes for CASSLVGSSGVNVLTF.

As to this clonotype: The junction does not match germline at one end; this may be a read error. The CDR3 spells CSTRKSGSTYTQYF. In DNA, the CDR3 is TGCAGCACCCGCAAAAGTGGGTCCACATATACGCAGTATTTT. The chain employs TRBV29-1 and TRBJ2-3; no reliable D call. The CDR3 length is 14 residues. CDR1 and CDR2 (germline): SQVTM, ANQGSEA.

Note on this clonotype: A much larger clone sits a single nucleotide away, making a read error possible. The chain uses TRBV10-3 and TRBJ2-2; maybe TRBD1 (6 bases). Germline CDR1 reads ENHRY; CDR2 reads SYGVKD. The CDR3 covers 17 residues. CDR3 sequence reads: CAVSGIRTATNTGELFF. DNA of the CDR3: TGTGCCGTCAGTGGGATTCGGACAGCTACGAACACCGGGGAGCTGTTTTTT.

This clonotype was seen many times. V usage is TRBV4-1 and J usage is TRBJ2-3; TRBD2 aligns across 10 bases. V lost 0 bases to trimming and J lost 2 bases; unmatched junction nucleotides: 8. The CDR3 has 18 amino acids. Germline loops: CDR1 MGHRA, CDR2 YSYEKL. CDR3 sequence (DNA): TGCGCCAGCAGCCAAGAAATAGGGCTAGCGGGAGTCACAGATACGCAGTATTTT. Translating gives CASSQEIGLAGVTDTQYF.

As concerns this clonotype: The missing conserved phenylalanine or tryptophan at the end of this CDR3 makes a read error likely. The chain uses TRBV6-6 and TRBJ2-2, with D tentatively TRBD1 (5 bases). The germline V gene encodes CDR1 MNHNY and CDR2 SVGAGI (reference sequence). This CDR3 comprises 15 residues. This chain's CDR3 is CACSYSDTNTGELFY. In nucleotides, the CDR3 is TGTGCCTGCAGTTACTCGGACACAAACACCGGGGAGCTGTTTTAT.

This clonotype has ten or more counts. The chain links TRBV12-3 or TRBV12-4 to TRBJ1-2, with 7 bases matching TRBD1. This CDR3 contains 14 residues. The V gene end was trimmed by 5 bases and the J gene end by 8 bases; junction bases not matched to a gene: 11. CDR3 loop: CASSPKTGLGGYTF. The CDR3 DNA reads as TGTGCCAGCAGTCCCAAGACAGGGCTCGGCGGCTACACCTTC.

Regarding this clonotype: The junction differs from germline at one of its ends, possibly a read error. The DNA of the CDR3 is TGCGCCAGTAGTGCTAATCAGCGGGGCACCGGGGAGCTGTTTTTT. It specifies CASSANQRGTGELFF. J is TRBJ2-2 and V is TRBV10-1; TRBD2 aligns across 7 bases. CDR3 length: 15 residues. Germline V gene sequence: CDR1 WNHNN, CDR2 SYGVQD (reference sequence).

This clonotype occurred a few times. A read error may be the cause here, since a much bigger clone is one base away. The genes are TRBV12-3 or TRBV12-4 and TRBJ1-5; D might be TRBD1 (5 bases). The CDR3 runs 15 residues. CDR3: CTSSLEAGRNQPQHF. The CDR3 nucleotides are TGTACCAGCAGTTTAGAGGCAGGGCGCAATCAGCCCCAGCATTTT.

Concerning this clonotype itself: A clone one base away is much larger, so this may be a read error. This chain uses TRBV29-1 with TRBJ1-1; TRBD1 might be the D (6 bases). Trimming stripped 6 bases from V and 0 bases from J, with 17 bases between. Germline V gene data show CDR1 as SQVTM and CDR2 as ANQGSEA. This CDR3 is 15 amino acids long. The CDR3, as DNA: TGCAGCGTCCTCACCGGGACATACATGAACACTGAAGCTTTCTTT. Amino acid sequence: CSVLTGTYMNTEAFF.

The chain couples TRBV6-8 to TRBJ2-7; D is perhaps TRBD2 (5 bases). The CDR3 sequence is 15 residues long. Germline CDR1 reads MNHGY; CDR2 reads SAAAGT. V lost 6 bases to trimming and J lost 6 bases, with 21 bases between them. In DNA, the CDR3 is TGTGCCAGCAGGGCCCGACTACCGGATACCTGCGAGCAGTACTTC. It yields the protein CASRARLPDTCEQYF.

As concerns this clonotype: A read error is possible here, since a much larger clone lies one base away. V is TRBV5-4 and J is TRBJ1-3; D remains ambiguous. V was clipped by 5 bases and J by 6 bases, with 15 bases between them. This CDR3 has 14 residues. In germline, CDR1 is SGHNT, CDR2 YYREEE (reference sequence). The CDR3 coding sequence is TGTGCCAGCAGGCAGAAGAGGGCGGAAAACACCATATATTTT. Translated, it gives CASRQKRAENTIYF.

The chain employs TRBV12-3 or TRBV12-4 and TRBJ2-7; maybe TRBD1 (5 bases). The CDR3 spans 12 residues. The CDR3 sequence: CASHGALGEQYF. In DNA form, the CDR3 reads TGTGCGAGCCATGGGGCCCTGGGGGAGCAGTACTTC.

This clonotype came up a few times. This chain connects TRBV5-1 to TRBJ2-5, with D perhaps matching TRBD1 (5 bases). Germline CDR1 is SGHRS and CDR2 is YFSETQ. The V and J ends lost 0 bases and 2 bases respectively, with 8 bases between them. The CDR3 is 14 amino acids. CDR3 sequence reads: CASSLADSQETQYF. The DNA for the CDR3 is TGCGCCAGCAGCTTGGCCGACAGTCAAGAGACCCAGTACTTC.

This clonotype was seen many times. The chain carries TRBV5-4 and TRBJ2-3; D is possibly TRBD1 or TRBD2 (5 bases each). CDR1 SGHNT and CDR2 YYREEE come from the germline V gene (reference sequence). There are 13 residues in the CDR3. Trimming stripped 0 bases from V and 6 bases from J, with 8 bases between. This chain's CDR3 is CASSLVEGDTQYF. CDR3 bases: TGTGCCAGCAGCTTGGTCGAGGGGGATACGCAGTATTTT.

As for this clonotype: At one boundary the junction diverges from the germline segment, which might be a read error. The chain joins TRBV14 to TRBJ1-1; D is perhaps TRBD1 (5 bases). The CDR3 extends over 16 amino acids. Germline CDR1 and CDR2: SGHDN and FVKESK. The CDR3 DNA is TGTGCCAGCGAATTAACAGCCGGCGGGGGGAACATTGAAGCTTTCTTT. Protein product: CASELTAGGGNIEAFF.

The CDR3, as DNA: TGTGCCAGCAGAGGACAGATCCAGACCCAGTACTTC. Amino acid sequence: CASRGQIQTQYF. The chain has TRBV12-3 or TRBV12-4 and TRBJ2-5, with D possibly matching TRBD1 (6 bases). The V and J ends lost 6 bases and 6 bases respectively, with 11 bases between them. The CDR3 totals 12 residues.

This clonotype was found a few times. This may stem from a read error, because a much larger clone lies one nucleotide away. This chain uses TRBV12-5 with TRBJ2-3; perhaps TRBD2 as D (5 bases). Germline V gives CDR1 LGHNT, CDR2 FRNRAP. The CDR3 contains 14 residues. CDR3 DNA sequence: TGTGTTAGTGGTTTAGGAGGAGGCACAGATACGCAGTATTTT. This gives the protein CVSGLGGGTDTQYF.

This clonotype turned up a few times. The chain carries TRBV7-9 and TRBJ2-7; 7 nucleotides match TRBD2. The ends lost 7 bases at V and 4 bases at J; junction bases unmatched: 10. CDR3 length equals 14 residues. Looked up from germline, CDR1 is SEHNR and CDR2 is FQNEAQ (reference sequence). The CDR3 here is CASIPSGTPYEQYF. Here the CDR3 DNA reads TGTGCCAGCATCCCTAGCGGAACTCCTTACGAGCAGTACTTC.

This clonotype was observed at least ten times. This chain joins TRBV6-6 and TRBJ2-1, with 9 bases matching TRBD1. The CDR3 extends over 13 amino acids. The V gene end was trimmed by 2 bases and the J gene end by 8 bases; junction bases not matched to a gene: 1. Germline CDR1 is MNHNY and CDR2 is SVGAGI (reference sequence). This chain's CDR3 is CASSYDRGDEQFF. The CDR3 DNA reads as TGTGCCAGCAGTTACGACAGGGGGGATGAGCAGTTCTTC.

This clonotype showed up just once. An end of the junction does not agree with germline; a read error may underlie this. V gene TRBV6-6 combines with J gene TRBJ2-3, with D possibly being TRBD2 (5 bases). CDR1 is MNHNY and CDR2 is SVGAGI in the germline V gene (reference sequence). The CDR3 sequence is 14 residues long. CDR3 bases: TGTGCCAGCAGACCTAGCCGGCTCACATATACGCAGTATTTT. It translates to CASRPSRLTYTQYF.

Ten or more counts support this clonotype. As DNA, the CDR3 is TGTGCCAGCAGCCAAGATCGACTAGCGGGAGTGGGTAACGCCGGGGAGCTGTTTTTT. Its protein is CASSQDRLAGVGNAGELFF. The chain uses TRBV4-2 and TRBJ2-2; 12 nucleotides match TRBD2. The germline CDR1 and CDR2 sequences are LGHNA and YNFKEQ. With 0 bases clipped from V and 6 bases from J, the junction kept 11 bases outside the gene matches. This CDR3 contains 19 residues.

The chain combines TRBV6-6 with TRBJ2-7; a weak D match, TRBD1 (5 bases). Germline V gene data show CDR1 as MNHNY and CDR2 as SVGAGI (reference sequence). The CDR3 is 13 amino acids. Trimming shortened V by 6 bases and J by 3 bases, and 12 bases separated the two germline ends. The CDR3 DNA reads TGTGCCAGCAGCTACAGACAGTACTACGAGCAGTACTTC. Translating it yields CASSYRQYYEQYF.